This TCR beta chain was recovered during a study of human T cells and chemical hapten exposure. This clonotype was observed many times. Per germline, CDR1 DFQATT and CDR2 SNEGSKA (reference sequence). Trimming stripped 1 base from V and 1 base from J, with 16 bases between. There are 16 residues in the CDR3. Time point indicated: patch test 1, 2 weeks after DPC sensitization. The sample's treatment: therapeutic diphenylcyclopropenone sensitization with weekly scalp DPC. TCRdb re-called the RACE reads through MiXCR, storing one row per CDR3 protein. The data hold approximately 82,000 distinct CDR3 sequences, with 10% to 15% observed a single time.

Here the sequenced sample was whole blood, taken in connection with sensitization to the hapten diphenylcyclopropenone (DPC). The V and J genes are TRBV20-1 and TRBJ2-5, with D uncertain. The TCR comes from a woman aged 60-75 years with alopecia areata. Some clones in this sample may be carry-over from other donors' samples. The CDR3: CSARGSRNPAQETQYF. The CDR3 DNA reads as TGCAGTGCTAGAGGATCAAGAAATCCCGCCCAAGAGACCCAGTACTTC.